The rows below give T cell receptor beta chains drawn from one sample of a study of vaccination and CD4 T cells after COVID-19. Their antigens are not known. TCRdb independently ran MiXCR on the PCR reads; one entry per CDR3 protein. This sample has about 10,000 distinct CDR3 sequences; under 30% occur once, and the top ten carry 15%. The specimen comprised CD4+ T cells from blood, cultured in vitro, sampled after SARS-CoV-2 vaccination. The source of these receptors is a human donor who had recovered from COVID-19. Both conserved end residues are part of each CDR3. D genes are given only for firm matches. Clone size is not always given. Where it is, it says once, few, many or a class for expanded clones.

d_call	cdr3_length	clone_size	j_call	v_call	cdr3_nt	cdr3_aa
-	16	-	TRBJ1-6	TRBV7-2	TGTGCCAGCAGCCGTGCCCCAGGGTCCAATAATTCACCCCTCCACTTT	CASSRAPGSNNSPLHF
-	14	few	TRBJ1-5	TRBV6-5	TGTGCCAGCAGTTACTCGAGAGGGAATCAGCCCCAGCATTTT	CASSYSRGNQPQHF
TRBD1	15	-	TRBJ1-5	TRBV2	TGTGCCAGTAACGGACAGGGAGGGAGCAATCAGCCCCAGCATTTT	CASNGQGGSNQPQHF
TRBD1	14	few	TRBJ1-6	TRBV7-9	TGTGCCAGCAGCTCGACAGGGAGTGGCTCACCCCTCCACTTT	CASSSTGSGSPLHF
-	13	-	TRBJ2-7	TRBV11-2	TGTGCCAGCAGCTCTAGACAGTCCTACGAGCAGTACTTC	CASSSRQSYEQYF
TRBD1	16	-	TRBJ2-1	TRBV27	TGTGCCAGCACTCCCCCCGGGACAGGCGTCTACAATGAGCAGTTCTTC	CASTPPGTGVYNEQFF
TRBD2	13	-	TRBJ2-7	TRBV20-1	TGCAGTGCTTGGAGCGGGATCTCCTACGAGCAGTACTTC	CSAWSGISYEQYF
-	16	-	TRBJ1-2	TRBV20-1	TGCAGTGCTAGAGATCGGCGGCTTCAACGGGGCTATGGCTACACCTTC	CSARDRRLQRGYGYTF
-	14	few	TRBJ1-1	TRBV20-1	TGCAGTGCTAGCGGGGGGGGTCTGAACACTGAAGCTTTCTTT	CSASGGGLNTEAFF
-	13	few	TRBJ1-5	TRBV30	TGTGCCTGGAGTCAGGGAGGCAATCAGCCCCAGCATTTT	CAWSQGGNQPQHF
TRBD1	14	medium-sized	TRBJ1-6	TRBV20-1	TGCAGTGCTACTTTAGGGACAGGGTGGTCACCCCTCCACTTT	CSATLGTGWSPLHF
-	11	-	TRBJ2-7	TRBV24-1	TGTGCCACCAGTAAAAACTCCGAGCAGTACTTC	CATSKNSEQYF
TRBD1	15	-	TRBJ1-5	TRBV6-2/TRBV6-3	TGTGCCAGCAGTAAAGACAGGGGAAGCAATCAGCCCCAGCATTTT	CASSKDRGSNQPQHF
-	11	-	TRBJ2-1	TRBV29-1	TGCAGCGTCGCAGGGGTATCTGAGCAGTTCTTC	CSVAGVSEQFF
-	13	medium-sized	TRBJ1-6	TRBV6-4	TGTGCCAGCAGCCGGGACCCCGTCTCACCCCTCCACTTT	CASSRDPVSPLHF
TRBD1	15	-	TRBJ1-1	TRBV12-3/TRBV12-4	TGTGCCAGCAGCAAGACAGGGGGTAGGACCACTGAAGCTTTCTTT	CASSKTGGRTTEAFF